Listed below are T cell receptor beta chains from one sample, sequenced in a study of T cell responses to AZD1222 COVID-19 vaccine. Here immunoSEQ multiplex PCR was the method, and the copy in TCRdb shows in-frame clones only, minus some. The sample includes around 160,000 clones, under 95% of them seen just once. The sample consisted of peripheral blood, taken on day 0 of AZD1222 vaccination. The source of these receptors is an adult in good health. Each CDR3 is given with its conserved first and last residue. The D gene is left open where the match is weak. Rows give clone size only sometimes, using once, few, many, or a class for an expanded clone.

>TRBJ2-5|-|-|TRBV5-1
TGCGCCAGCAGCTTGGGGCAGGGCGGGTATTATCGAGAGACCCAGTACTTC
CASSLGQGGYYRETQYF
>TRBJ1-3|-|-|TRBV12-2
TGTGCAAGTCGCAAAGTGACGGTTGGAAACACCATATATTTT
CASRKVTVGNTIYF
>TRBJ2-7|-|-|TRBV5-6
TGTGCCAGCAGCTCCGACAGCTCCTACGAGCAGTACTTC
CASSSDSSYEQYF
>TRBJ1-2|-|-|TRBV6-5
TGTGCCATCCTGGAAGGGCGAGACTATGGCTACACCTTC
CAILEGRDYGYTF
>TRBJ2-7|-|-|TRBV15
TGTGCCACCAGCAGGATAAAAGGACAGTACGAGCAGTACTTC
CATSRIKGQYEQYF
>TRBJ1-2|-|-|TRBV6-4
TGTGCCAGCAGTGACTCGAGTATAGAGGGGACTAACTATGGCTACACCTTC
CASSDSSIEGTNYGYTF
>TRBJ1-4|-|-|TRBV2
TGTGCCAGCCGACGGGCCTGGAAGGTCGGTGAAAAACTGTTTTTT
CASRRAWKVGEKLFF
>TRBJ1-5|-|-|TRBV19
TGTGCCAGTAAAGGTTCCTTTACGCATCAGCCCCAGCATTTT
CASKGSFTHQPQHF
>TRBJ1-6|-|TRBD1|TRBV3-1/TRBV3-2
TGTGCCAGCAGCCAAGATCTGGGACAGCCTCCAAATTCACCCCTCCACTTT
CASSQDLGQPPNSPLHF
>TRBJ1-4|-|-|TRBV7-2
TGTGCCAGCAGCTTGAGAGAAAAACTGTTTTTT
CASSLREKLFF
>TRBJ2-2|-|-|TRBV19
TGTGCCAGTAGTATTGGGTTCGCGAGCCGGGAGCTGTTTTTT
CASSIGFASRELFF
>TRBJ1-2|-|-|TRBV6-2/TRBV6-3
TGTGCCAGCAGTATCCAGGGAAACTATGGCTACACCTTC
CASSIQGNYGYTF
>TRBJ2-1|-|-|TRBV2
TGTGCCAGCAGTGCGGGCGTGAGTGGTTACAATGAGCAGTTCTTC
CASSAGVSGYNEQFF
>TRBJ1-1|-|-|TRBV14
TGTGCCAGCGCTCCGAGGGTGAACACTGAAGCTTTCTTT
CASAPRVNTEAFF
>TRBJ2-7|-|TRBD2|TRBV5-1
TGCGCCAGCAGCTTGGCCTCGGGGGGAGGTACCCACGAGCAGTACTTC
CASSLASGGGTHEQYF
>TRBJ1-5|-|-|TRBV9
TGTGCCAGCAGCGAACAGGGCGGGAGCAATCAGCCCCAGCATTTT
CASSEQGGSNQPQHF
>TRBJ2-1|-|-|TRBV7-3
TGTGCCAGCAGCCCCCCAGGGCGCTCCTACAATGAGCAGTTCTTC
CASSPPGRSYNEQFF
>TRBJ2-2|-|-|TRBV18
TGTGCCAGCGCCCCAGGGCACACCGGGGAGCTGTTTTTT
CASAPGHTGELFF
>TRBJ2-3|-|-|TRBV4-2
TGTGCCAGCAGTCACAGCGTGGCAGGGTCAAGTATAACGCAGTATTTT
CASSHSVAGSSITQYF
>TRBJ2-7|-|TRBD2|TRBV18
TGTGCCAGCTCACCAGGGCTAGCGGGAGACTACGAGCAGTACTTC
CASSPGLAGDYEQYF
>TRBJ2-7|-|-|TRBV27
TGTGCCACCCGACAGGGGAGGGCCGGTGAGCAGTACTTC
CATRQGRAGEQYF
>TRBJ2-7|-|TRBD1|TRBV4-3
TGCGCCAGCAGCCCCGAAAGGGGGCACTACGAGCAGTACTTC
CASSPERGHYEQYF
>TRBJ2-1|-|TRBD2|TRBV3-1/TRBV3-2
TGTGCCAGCAGCCAAGCGTGGACTAGCGGCCATGAGCAGTTCTTC
CASSQAWTSGHEQFF
>TRBJ1-5|-|-|TRBV2
TGTGCCAGCACCGGGTTGGAGCAGCCCCAGCATTTT
CASTGLEQPQHF
>TRBJ2-7|once|-|TRBV9
TGTGCCAGCAGCGTAGGGGGTACCGGAGGGACCAAGAACGAGCAGTACTTC
CASSVGGTGGTKNEQYF
>TRBJ1-3|-|-|TRBV11-2
TGTGCCAGCAGCTCGAGGGCGGGAAACACCATATATTTT
CASSSRAGNTIYF
>TRBJ2-3|-|TRBD1|TRBV18
TGTGCCAGCTCACCGACAGGGAGCGAAGATACGCAGTATTTT
CASSPTGSEDTQYF
>TRBJ1-4|-|-|TRBV18
TGTGCCAGCTCACCAGCTACAGGTTTGAATGAAAAACTGTTTTTT
CASSPATGLNEKLFF
>TRBJ1-1|-|-|TRBV7-2
TGTGCCAGCAGCCCCCCGTACGTACGAGAAGCTTTCTTT
CASSPPYVREAFF
>TRBJ2-2|-|TRBD1|TRBV4-1
TGCGCCAGCAGCCAAGACCACGGGACAGGGAGGAGAGGGGAGCTGTTTTTT
CASSQDHGTGRRGELFF
>TRBJ2-7|-|-|TRBV25-1
TGTGCCAGCAGTGAACCCCCCCCCTACGAGCAGTACTTC
CASSEPPPYEQYF
>TRBJ1-2|-|TRBD1|TRBV5-1
TGCGCCAGCAGCTTGGGCGCGAGACAGGGGAACTATGGCTACACCTTC
CASSLGARQGNYGYTF
>TRBJ2-1|once|TRBD2|TRBV9
TGTGCCAGCAGCCCTACCGGGACTAGCGGGTTCAATGAGCAGTTCTTC
CASSPTGTSGFNEQFF
>TRBJ1-2|-|-|TRBV7-8
TGTGCCAGCAGCTTAAGTTGGGAGGGGGTCTCTGGCTACACCTTC
CASSLSWEGVSGYTF
>TRBJ2-2|-|-|TRBV7-3
TGTGCCAGCAGCAGGGCCCGGGGCACCGGGGAGCTGTTTTTT
CASSRARGTGELFF
>TRBJ2-7|-|-|TRBV28
TGTGCCAGCAGTTTAAGGTGGCGGAGATTGGCTCCCTACGAGCAGTACTTC
CASSLRWRRLAPYEQYF
>TRBJ2-7|-|-|TRBV2
TGTGCCAGCACTACGGCCCTCGAGCAGTACTTC
CASTTALEQYF
>TRBJ1-3|-|-|TRBV29-1
TGCAGCGTACAAGCTAACGGTGGAAACACCATATATTTT
CSVQANGGNTIYF
>TRBJ1-6|-|-|TRBV7-2
TGTGCCAGCAGCTTAGTCACCCAGAATCCTAATTCACCCCTCCACTTT
CASSLVTQNPNSPLHF
>TRBJ2-1|-|TRBD1|TRBV4-3
TGCGCCAGCAGCCATGGCGGGACAGGCGACAATGAGCAGTTCTTC
CASSHGGTGDNEQFF
>TRBJ2-1|many|-|TRBV19
TGTGCCAGTAGTATAGAGCAGGGCGGTTACAATGAGCAGTTCTTC
CASSIEQGGYNEQFF
>TRBJ1-1|-|-|TRBV10-3
TGTGCCATCAGTGCTACAGGGCTGAACACTGAAGCTTTCTTT
CAISATGLNTEAFF
>TRBJ1-6|-|TRBD1|TRBV7-3
TGTGCCAGCAGCTTTCAGGGGGGGAATTCACCCCTCCACTTT
CASSFQGGNSPLHF
>TRBJ2-5|-|-|TRBV6-5
TGTGCCAGCTCGGAGACCGGGGGGCACCAAGAGACCCAGTACTTC
CASSETGGHQETQYF
>TRBJ2-3|-|-|TRBV5-5
TGTGCCAGCAGCCAGGACAGCACGAATAGCCTAGCAAGGGCTACGCAGTATTTT
CASSQDSTNSLARATQYF
>TRBJ1-5|-|-|TRBV23-1
TGCGCCAGCAGTCACCACAGAAATAGCAATCAGCCCCAGCATTTT
CASSHHRNSNQPQHF
>TRBJ1-2|once|-|TRBV28
TGTGCCAGCAAACCCGGTGCTAACTATGGCTACACCTTC
CASKPGANYGYTF
>TRBJ2-6|once|-|TRBV19
TGTGCCAGTAGTATTGCTGGGGCCAACGTCCTGACTTTC
CASSIAGANVLTF
>TRBJ2-5|-|TRBD2|TRBV5-1
TGCGCCAGCAGCTCGACTAGCGGAGAACAAGAGACCCAGTACTTC
CASSSTSGEQETQYF
>TRBJ2-6|-|TRBD1|TRBV14
TGTGCCAGCAGCCCCCTCCCGGGACAGGCCTCTGGGGCCAACGTCCTGACTTTC
CASSPLPGQASGANVLTF
>TRBJ1-1|-|-|TRBV11-3
TGTGCCAGCAGCCTTCAGCCCGGGATGGAAGCTTTCTTT
CASSLQPGMEAFF
>TRBJ1-2|-|-|TRBV9
TGTGCCAGCAGCGTAGGGCCAGTCCTGTACTATGGCTACACCTTC
CASSVGPVLYYGYTF
>TRBJ2-3|-|TRBD2|TRBV5-4
TGTGCCAGCAGCTTGTTCCGCGGGGGGGTCGGAGATACGCAGTATTTT
CASSLFRGGVGDTQYF
>TRBJ2-1|-|-|TRBV7-9
TGTGCCAGCAGCTCTGGGGCCCGACGCGATGAGCAGTTCTTC
CASSSGARRDEQFF